The 15 T cell receptor beta chains in this list originate from one sample, sequenced in a study of CD8 T cells in Susac syndrome. The RNA input was roughly 0.45 to 1 ug, and it was reverse transcribed with random hexamers. TCRdb independently ran MiXCR on the immunoSEQ multiplex PCR reads; one entry per CDR3 protein. This table has a few hundred thousand distinct CDR3 sequences, about nine tenths appearing once. The sequenced sample consisted of CD8+ T cells from PBMCs. The source of these receptors is a human donor with multiple sclerosis.

The rearrangement links TRBV3-1 to TRBJ2-4, with D uncertain. The CDR3 has 15 amino acids. Trimming removed 1 base from V and 1 base from J, with 8 bases in between. Per the germline V gene, CDR1 is LGHDT and CDR2 is YNNKEL (reference sequence). The CDR3 reads CASSQATPAKNIQYF. The CDR3 DNA reads as TGTGCCAGCAGCCAAGCCACCCCTGCCAAAAACATTCAGTACTTC.

The chain recombines TRBV6-6 with TRBJ2-7; 8 positions match TRBD1. V trimming: 7 bases; J trimming: 4 bases; junction bases outside the gene matches: 12. The CDR3 length is 15 residues. CDR1 is MNHNY and CDR2 is SVGAGI in the germline V gene (reference sequence). CDR3 loop: CASKPGQGSGYEQYF. In nucleotides, the CDR3 is TGTGCCAGCAAACCCGGACAGGGCTCGGGATACGAGCAGTACTTC.

This clonotype was recorded once. V and J are TRBV2 and TRBJ2-5, with TRBD1 as a possible D gene (5 bases). The CDR3 length is 10 residues. CDR1 is SNHLY and CDR2 is FYNNEI in the germline V gene. The V and J ends lost 10 bases and 5 bases respectively, with 8 bases between them. As DNA, the CDR3 is TGTGCCACCCAGGGCGAGACCCAGTACTTC. It translates to CATQGETQYF. Full variable domain (outside the CDR3, taken from reference TRBV2 and TRBJ2-5): EPEVTQTPSHQVTQMGQEVILRCVPISNHLYFYWYRQILGQKVEFLVSFYNNEISEKSEIFDDQFSVERPDGSNFTLKIRSTKLEDSAMYFCATQGETQYFGPGTRLLVL.

The genes are TRBV20-1 and TRBJ2-7; 12 bases are shared with TRBD2. V lost 3 bases to trimming and J lost 6 bases; unmatched junction nucleotides: 9. Germline lookup yields CDR1 DFQATT and CDR2 SNEGSKA (reference sequence). The CDR3 is 15 residues long. CDR3 region: CSASDRLAGVIEQYF. In nucleotides, the CDR3 is TGCAGTGCTAGCGATCGACTAGCGGGAGTAATCGAGCAGTACTTC.

The chain has TRBV30 and TRBJ2-1; TRBD2 matches 9 bases. This CDR3 is 15 amino acids long. Germline V gene lookup returns CDR1 GTSNPN and CDR2 SVGIG (reference sequence). J gave up 6 bases and V 2 bases, and 8 bases lay outside the gene matches. CDR3 region: CAWSRGTSGFNEQFF. The DNA for the CDR3 is TGTGCCTGGAGTAGGGGAACTAGCGGGTTCAATGAGCAGTTCTTC.

The V and J genes are TRBV4-3 and TRBJ2-1; D call uncertain. The V gene's germline CDR1 is LGHNA and CDR2 YSLEER. This CDR3 comprises 14 residues. V gave up 1 base and J gave up 6 bases, with 10 bases separating them. CDR3 nucleotides: TGCGCCAGCAGCCAAGCAGGACCGGTCAATGAGCAGTTCTTC. Protein: CASSQAGPVNEQFF.

This sequence joins TRBV4-3 and TRBJ1-1; D is unclear. The CDR3 covers 15 residues. Trimming removed 2 bases from V and 4 bases from J, with 14 bases in between. CDR1 is LGHNA, CDR2 YSLEER, per germline. CDR3 residues: CASSQSGYIVTEAFF. The CDR3 DNA follows: TGCGCCAGCAGCCAATCCGGGTATATTGTCACTGAAGCTTTCTTT.

The rearrangement uses TRBV7-9 and TRBJ1-5, with D uncertain. The germline V gene has CDR1 SEHNR and CDR2 FQNEAQ (reference sequence). Trimming cost V 5 bases and J 5 bases, with 7 bases left between them. The CDR3 extends over 12 amino acids. The CDR3 sequence is CASSPGYQPQHF. Written as DNA, the CDR3 is TGTGCCAGCAGCCCCGGATATCAGCCCCAGCATTTT.

In its sample, this clonotype was seen once. The chain carries TRBV6-2 or TRBV6-3 and TRBJ2-7; D is uncertain. Trimming left V 0 bases short and J 0 bases short, with 15 bases between. The CDR3 has 17 amino acids. CDR1 and CDR2 from the germline V gene are MNHEY and SVGEGT. DNA of the CDR3: TGTGCCAGCAGTTACTCGATCAGTAGCCAGGCCTCCTACGAGCAGTACTTC. It yields the protein CASSYSISSQASYEQYF.

The chain uses TRBV7-9 and TRBJ2-7; 14 nucleotides match TRBD2. V shed 5 bases, J shed 2 bases, and the junction held 11 bases outside the gene matches. The CDR3 contains 18 residues. Germline V gene lookup returns CDR1 SEHNR and CDR2 FQNEAQ (reference sequence). CDR3 DNA: TGTGCCAGCAGCCCACCCTGGACTAGCGGGGGGCCTACCTACGAGCAGTACTTC. The encoded protein is CASSPPWTSGGPTYEQYF.

This clonotype came up once. The chain is built from TRBV5-1 and TRBJ1-5; 10 bases align to TRBD1. Per germline, CDR1 SGHRS and CDR2 YFSETQ. The CDR3 is 16 residues long. Trimming at V came to 3 bases and at J to 4 bases, leaving 7 bases not matched to a gene. The CDR3 spells CASSSGDRGVNQPQHF. CDR3 nucleotide sequence: TGCGCCAGCAGCTCGGGGGACAGGGGAGTAAATCAGCCCCAGCATTTT.

This clonotype has only a few counts. The J gene is TRBJ2-2, the V gene TRBV4-1; D may be TRBD1 (5 bases). CDR1 is MGHRA and CDR2 is YSYEKL in the germline V gene. Trimming pared 5 bases from V and 8 bases from J, leaving 12 bases between. This CDR3 region has 13 residues. CDR3: CASSFRAGGELFF. For the CDR3, the DNA is TGCGCCAGCAGCTTCAGGGCAGGGGGGGAGCTGTTTTTT.

V gene TRBV28 combines with J gene TRBJ2-6; 11 nucleotides match TRBD1. The CDR3 totals 17 residues. The V gene end was trimmed by 3 bases and the J gene end by 4 bases; junction bases not matched to a gene: 5. CDR1 MDHEN and CDR2 SYDVKM come from the germline V gene. Here the CDR3 reads CASSFEDRGLGANVLTF. The CDR3 DNA reads as TGTGCCAGCAGTTTTGAGGACAGGGGGCTCGGGGCCAACGTCCTGACTTTC.

This chain uses TRBV11-2 with TRBJ2-5; TRBD1 matches at 7 bases. Germline CDR1 and CDR2: SGHAT and FQNNGV. The CDR3 has 19 amino acids. V shed 3 bases, J shed 2 bases, and the junction held 18 bases outside the gene matches. This CDR3 is CASSFLVKPLTGEQETQYF. The DNA for the CDR3 is TGTGCCAGCAGCTTCCTGGTAAAGCCTCTCACAGGGGAGCAAGAGACCCAGTACTTC.

The chain links TRBV29-1 to TRBJ2-1; no clear D. V was clipped by 0 bases and J by 5 bases, with 8 bases between them. The germline V gene encodes CDR1 SQVTM and CDR2 ANQGSEA. CDR3 length: 13 residues. The CDR3 DNA reads TGCAGCGTTGAAGATAATCTGAACAATGAGCAGTTCTTC. It translates to CSVEDNLNNEQFF.